The 15 T cell receptor beta chains below come from one sample, sequenced in a study of graft-versus-host responses after intestinal transplantation. Profiling relied on immunoSEQ multiplex PCR, and the TCRdb table lists in-frame clones only, not all of them. The sample has under 150,000 clones; roughly nine tenths are singletons. Antigen specificity for these receptors is unknown. The material was unstimulated CD4+ T cells sorted from spleen or lymph node cells, obtained before intestinal transplant. The receptors were sampled from a human donor who received an intestinal transplant.

The rearrangement uses TRBV4-3 and TRBJ1-6; D unresolved. Germline V CDR1 and CDR2: LGHNA, YSLEER. Between the trimmed V and J ends, which lost 1 base and 3 bases, there was a span of 7 bases. The CDR3 consists of 15 residues. DNA for the CDR3: TGCGCCAGCAGCCAAGGGTACAGCTATAATTCACCCCTCCACTTT. Translation gives CASSQGYSYNSPLHF.

The chain couples TRBV4-1 to TRBJ2-5; 11 positions match TRBD1. Germline CDR1 MGHRA, CDR2 YSYEKL. CDR3 size: 17 residues. Losses at the gene ends were 1 base for V and 5 bases for J; bases not matched to a gene: 9. CDR3 DNA: TGCGCCAGCAGCCAAGGCCTCCGGGACAGGGGGGAGGAGACCCAGTACTTC. Protein sequence: CASSQGLRDRGEETQYF.

The CDR3 spells CASSQLAGTRSTDTQYF. The CDR3 nucleotides read TGCGCCAGCAGCCAACTCGCCGGGACTAGGAGCACAGATACGCAGTATTTT. This sequence joins TRBV4-1 and TRBJ2-3; 8 bases are a match to TRBD2. CDR3 length: 17 residues. The germline V gene has CDR1 MGHRA and CDR2 YSYEKL. With 2 bases clipped from V and 0 bases from J, the junction kept 7 bases outside the gene matches.

CDR3 sequence reads: CASSYQTGSREKLFF. The CDR3 DNA follows: TGTGCCAGCAGTTACCAGACAGGGTCGAGGGAAAAACTGTTTTTT. The chain links TRBV6-5 to TRBJ1-4, with 7 bases aligning to TRBD1. The V and J ends lost 2 bases and 8 bases, in that order; junction bases with no gene match: 8. This CDR3 contains 15 residues. Germline CDR1 MNHEY, CDR2 SVGAGI.

The rearrangement joins TRBV7-6 to TRBJ1-1; TRBD1 aligns across 7 bases. CDR1 is SGHVS and CDR2 is FNYEAQ in the germline V gene. Trimming at V came to 1 base and at J to 7 bases, leaving 3 bases not matched to a gene. The CDR3 contains 13 residues. Here the CDR3 reads CASSLGRTGEAFF. The DNA for the CDR3 is TGTGCCAGCAGCTTAGGCCGGACAGGTGAAGCTTTCTTT.

The chain is built from TRBV7-6 and TRBJ2-7; TRBD2 matches 7 bases. There are 13 residues in the CDR3. The germline V gene has CDR1 SGHVS and CDR2 FNYEAQ. The ends lost 6 bases at V and 0 bases at J; junction bases unmatched: 2. The CDR3 region has the DNA TGTGCCAGCAGGGGAGGGGCCTCCTACGAGCAGTACTTC. Residues: CASRGGASYEQYF.

The chain carries TRBV5-1 and TRBJ1-1, with 7 nucleotides matching TRBD1. Germline CDR1 is SGHRS and CDR2 is YFSETQ. Trimming at V came to 3 bases and at J to 0 bases, leaving 2 bases not matched to a gene. The length of the CDR3 is 14 residues. The CDR3 coding sequence is TGCGCCAGCAGCTACGACAGGGTGAACACTGAAGCTTTCTTT. It specifies CASSYDRVNTEAFF.

The gene calls are TRBV9 and TRBJ1-1; TRBD1 matches 7 bases. V shed 5 bases, J shed 2 bases, and the junction held 3 bases outside the gene matches. There are 13 residues in the CDR3. Looked up from germline, CDR1 is SGDLS and CDR2 is YYNGEE. Here the CDR3 DNA reads TGTGCCAGCAGAAGGACAGGCAACACTGAAGCTTTCTTT. The encoded protein is CASRRTGNTEAFF. Filled out from reference TRBV9 and TRBJ1-1, the complete variable domain reads DSGVTQTPKHLITATGQRVTLRCSPRSGDLSVYWYQQSLDQGLQFLIQYYNGEERAKGNILERFSAQQFPDLHSELNLSSLELGDSALYFCASRRTGNTEAFFGQGTRLTVV.

J is TRBJ2-7 and V is TRBV5-1, with 12 bases fitting TRBD2. Germline CDR1 SGHRS, CDR2 YFSETQ. V lost 4 bases and J lost 2; bases outside the gene matches: 13. The CDR3 runs to 18 residues. The DNA for the CDR3 is TGCGCCAGCAGCGGAACCGGGACTAGCGGGTGGGATACCTACGAGCAGTACTTC. Amino acids: CASSGTGTSGWDTYEQYF.

The chain is built from TRBV15 and TRBJ2-3, with TRBD1 matching 8 bases. V shed 4 bases and J 0 bases; nucleotides not matched to a gene: 6. CDR3 length: 16 residues. Per the germline V gene, CDR1 is LNHNV and CDR2 is YYDKDF (reference sequence). CDR3 nucleotide sequence: TGTGCCACCAGCATTAGAAGGACAGGGAGCACAGATACGCAGTATTTT. Translated, it gives CATSIRRTGSTDTQYF.

The CDR3 DNA reads as TGTGCCAGCAGCCAAGAGGCGGGACAGGCGGTCGGAAAACTGTTTTTT. The encoded protein is CASSQEAGQAVGKLFF. V is TRBV4-2 and J is TRBJ1-4, with TRBD1 identical over 8 bases. This CDR3 comprises 16 residues. The junction had 10 bases not matched to a gene; V was cut back by 0 bases and J by 10 bases. CDR1 is LGHNA, CDR2 YNFKEQ, per germline.

The V call is TRBV6-5, the J call TRBJ1-2, with unresolved D. CDR1 is MNHEY, CDR2 SVGAGI, per germline. CDR3 length: 12 amino acids. V was shortened by 6 bases and J by 4 bases, with 9 bases between the two germline ends. The CDR3 DNA is TGTGCCAGCAGCCCACTCCCCTATGGCTACACCTTC. This sequence encodes CASSPLPYGYTF.

Only one count was recorded for this clone. CDR3 in DNA: TGTGCCAGCAGCCTCCCGGCCGGGACAAGTGGACCAACTAACTATGGCTACACCTTC. It yields the protein CASSLPAGTSGPTNYGYTF. The chain joins TRBV5-8 to TRBJ1-2; tentative D call: TRBD1 (6 bases). V lost 4 bases, J lost 0 bases, and 25 bases lay in between. CDR1 and CDR2 from the germline V gene are SGHTS and YDEGEE. The CDR3 sequence is 19 residues long.

In its sample, this clone was seen a few times. The chain combines TRBV4-3 with TRBJ1-4; D is unresolved. V dropped 0 bases and J dropped 6 bases, with 8 bases sitting between them. The CDR3 runs 14 residues. CDR1 is LGHNA, CDR2 YSLEER, per germline. The CDR3 sequence: CASSQDTGDEKLFF. For the CDR3, the DNA is TGCGCCAGCAGCCAAGATACCGGGGATGAAAAACTGTTTTTT.

V gene TRBV28 combines with J gene TRBJ1-4; no clear D gene. V gave up 3 bases and J gave up 0 bases, with 11 bases separating them. Germline V gene data show CDR1 as MDHEN and CDR2 as SYDVKM. The CDR3 totals 16 residues. In nucleotides, the CDR3 is TGTGCCAGCAGTTTGCCAGGAACTGCAACTAATGAAAAACTGTTTTTT. Encoded protein: CASSLPGTATNEKLFF.